A selection of T cell receptor beta chains follows, all from one sample in a study of Graves' ophthalmopathy and Graves' hyperthyroidism. TCRdb used MiXCR to reprocess the multiplex PCR reads, holding one entry per CDR3 protein. The sample records around 1.1 million distinct CDR3 sequences, 35% to 40% being singletons. The sequencing sample was made of peripheral blood or thyroid tissue (not recorded which). Receptor source: an adult man with Graves' hyperthyroidism. Each CDR3 is given with its conserved first and last residue. The order of the fields is D gene, V gene, J gene, clone size, CDR3 DNA, CDR3 protein. A D gene is named only where the DNA matches it firmly. Expanded clones are given a class, and other clones once, few, many or no size at all.

>TRBD2|TRBV10-3|TRBJ2-7|few
TGTGCCACCTCACTAGCGGCCCCACCCTACGAGCAGTACTTC
CATSLAAPPYEQYF
>TRBD1|TRBV20-1|TRBJ1-2|NA
TGCAGTGCCAAAGGGACAGGTGGCTACACCTTC
CSAKGTGGYTF
>NA|TRBV29-1|TRBJ1-1|many
TGCAGCGCCGAAGGGGGGGAGGAGACTGAAGCTTTCTTT
CSAEGGEETEAFF
>TRBD1|TRBV30|TRBJ2-7|once
TGTGCCTGGAGGAGAACAGGGGGCGAGCAGTACTTC
CAWRRTGGEQYF
>TRBD2|TRBV7-7|TRBJ2-2|many
TGTGCCAGCAGCTTAGACGGGCTAGCGGGAGCCCGAGGGGAGCTGTTTTTT
CASSLDGLAGARGELFF
>TRBD2|TRBV10-3|TRBJ2-7|NA
TGTGCCAGCTCAACGGGGACTAGCGGCAAGGAGCAGTACTTC
CASSTGTSGKEQYF
>NA|TRBV5-1|TRBJ2-5|few
TGCGCCAGCAGGGAGAGAAGCAGCCAAGAGACCCAGTACTTC
CASRERSSQETQYF
>TRBD2|TRBV10-3|TRBJ2-4|NA
TGTGCCATCAGTGCCGGGACTAGCGTCAAAAACATTCAGTACTTC
CAISAGTSVKNIQYF
>NA|TRBV2|TRBJ1-4|few
TGTGCCACACGGGTTGGGCAGAATAATGAAAAACTGTTTTTT
CATRVGQNNEKLFF
>TRBD1|TRBV10-3|TRBJ2-7|many
TGTGCCATCAGTGGTCACCCCCTCGGGACAGGGGACTACTACGAGCAGTACTTC
CAISGHPLGTGDYYEQYF
>TRBD2|TRBV25-1|TRBJ2-7|few
TGTGCCAGCAGTGATTGGGGACACTTAGCGGGAGGAAACTCCTACGGGCAGTACTTC
CASSDWGHLAGGNSYGQYF
>NA|TRBV10-3|TRBJ2-7|many
TGTGCCATCTCAAGTGTGGGGCTTCAGAGCTACGAGCAGTACTTC
CAISSVGLQSYEQYF
>NA|TRBV20-1|TRBJ2-7|many
TGCAGTGCTCCTACCGGGGACTACGAGCAGTACTTC
CSAPTGDYEQYF
>NA|TRBV29-1|TRBJ1-1|once
TGCAGCGTTGAAAGTCAGGGTGAAGCTTTCTTT
CSVESQGEAFF
>NA|TRBV6-5|TRBJ1-2|many
TGTGCCAGCAAGAATTTGGGGGGCGACTATGGCTACACCTTC
CASKNLGGDYGYTF
>NA|TRBV20-1|TRBJ1-5|NA
TGCAGTGCGACGAGGCAGGGGAATGGAGATAGCAATCAGCCCCAGCATTTT
CSATRQGNGDSNQPQHF
>NA|TRBV15|TRBJ1-1|many
TGTGCCACCAGCAGAGACCCGGGCCTGAACACTGAAGCTTTCTTT
CATSRDPGLNTEAFF
>TRBD1|TRBV7-9|TRBJ1-2|many
TGTGCCAGCAGCTACCAACAGGGGATCTATGGCTACACCTTC
CASSYQQGIYGYTF
>NA|TRBV15|TRBJ2-5|many
TGTGCCACCAGTGTGAGGGGCCAGGAGACCCAGTACTTC
CATSVRGQETQYF
>NA|TRBV25-1|TRBJ1-1|many
TGTGCCAGCAAGGCCGCCGGACTGAACACTGAAGCTTTCTTT
CASKAAGLNTEAFF
>TRBD2|TRBV9|TRBJ2-7|many
TGTGCCAGCAGCGTCCGAGATAGTGGCGGGGGGACCGGCGAGCAGTACTTC
CASSVRDSGGGTGEQYF
>NA|TRBV10-3|TRBJ2-5|NA
TGTGCCATCTCCCCAGGGCACCAAGAGACCCAGTACTTC
CAISPGHQETQYF
>NA|TRBV29-1|TRBJ2-7|NA
TGCGGGGTTGAAGAGTCGGGGTACGAGCAGTACTTC
CGVEESGYEQYF
>NA|TRBV6-5|TRBJ1-1|NA
TGTGCCAGCATTGGCTTGACGGCTGAAGCTTTCTTT
CASIGLTAEAFF
>NA|TRBV24-1|TRBJ2-7|NA
TGTGCCACCAGTGACATCCCTTTATTGACATCCTACGAGCAGTACTTC
CATSDIPLLTSYEQYF
>NA|TRBV14|TRBJ2-6|NA
TGTGCCAGCAGCCCGAAGCGGGTCGCTGGGGCCAACGTCCTGACTTTC
CASSPKRVAGANVLTF
>NA|TRBV7-2|TRBJ1-5|NA
TGCGCCAGCAGCACCAGTTGGGGGCGGTTATGGCCCCAGCATTTT
CASSTSWGRLWPQHF
>NA|TRBV19|TRBJ2-7|many
TGTGCCAGTAGTTCAAGAGGGACAAGAACCTACGAGCAGTACTTC
CASSSRGTRTYEQYF
>NA|TRBV27|TRBJ2-7|few
TGTGCCAGCAGTTCCAGGGCCGTCCGGGCTATCTACGAGCAGTACTTC
CASSSRAVRAIYEQYF
>NA|TRBV12-3/TRBV12-4|TRBJ2-2|NA
TGTGCCAGCAGTTTAGAACAGGCCATCGGGGAGCTGTTTTTT
CASSLEQAIGELFF
>NA|TRBV2|TRBJ1-5|many
TGTGCCAGCAGTCGAGTGGGGATCAATCAGCCCCAGCATTTT
CASSRVGINQPQHF
>NA|TRBV7-8|TRBJ1-1|few
TGCGCCAGCAGCCAGGGAGTCTGGGCCACTGAAGCTTTCTTT
CASSQGVWATEAFF
>NA|TRBV6-1|TRBJ2-7|NA
TGTGCCAGCAGTGATTTTCTGTTTGGACGGCCAACACAATTCGAGCAGTACTTC
CASSDFLFGRPTQFEQYF
>TRBD1|TRBV2|TRBJ2-2|many
TGTGCCAGCAACGGACAGGCCGCGAGCGGGGAGCTGTTTTTT
CASNGQAASGELFF
>TRBD2|TRBV7-2|TRBJ2-7|few
TGTGCCAGCAGCCAGGGACTAGCGTTTTACGAGCAGTACTTC
CASSQGLAFYEQYF
>NA|TRBV7-9|TRBJ2-5|many
TGTGCCAGCAGCTTAGAGGCGGAGACCCAGTACTTC
CASSLEAETQYF
>NA|TRBV12-3/TRBV12-4|TRBJ2-1|NA
TGTGCCAGCAGCCCCGAAATCGGGAGTTACGAGCAGTTCTTC
CASSPEIGSYEQFF
>NA|TRBV19|TRBJ2-7|few
TGTGCCAGTAGTGCGTCAGACTACGGGCAGTACTTC
CASSASDYGQYF
>TRBD1|TRBV4-3|TRBJ1-2|NA
TGCGCCAGCAGCCAAAACAGGGGGCTAAGGGGCTCTAACTATGGCTACACCTTC
CASSQNRGLRGSNYGYTF
>NA|TRBV19|TRBJ1-5|many
TGTGCCAGTAGGGGACGGTATAGCAATCAGCCCCAGCATTTT
CASRGRYSNQPQHF
>TRBD1|TRBV6-4|TRBJ2-2|NA
TGTGCCAGCAGGCGGGACAGGGGAGATACCGAGGAGCTGTTTTTT
CASRRDRGDTEELFF
>NA|TRBV7-2|TRBJ2-5|NA
TGTGCCAGCAGCTTAAACCAGTACTTC
CASSLNQYF
>NA|TRBV29-1|TRBJ1-1|NA
TGCAGCGTCGATCCGGGACGGAAGAACACTGAAGCTTTCTTT
CSVDPGRKNTEAFF
>TRBD1|TRBV10-3|TRBJ2-7|NA
TGTGCCATCACCGACCCCGGGACAGGGGGCTACGAGCAGTACTTC
CAITDPGTGGYEQYF
>NA|TRBV2|TRBJ1-1|many
TGTGCCAGCAGAGTCGACAGGGAAGCTTTCTTT
CASRVDREAFF
>TRBD1|TRBV11-2|TRBJ1-6|few
TGTGCCAGCAGCCAGGGACAGGGGGCGAATTCACCCCTCCACTTT
CASSQGQGANSPLHF
>NA|TRBV2|TRBJ1-5|NA
TGTGCCAGCAAACCACAAGGGGCAAATCAGCCCCAGCATTTT
CASKPQGANQPQHF
>TRBD1|TRBV2|TRBJ2-7|many
TGTGCCAGTGGGACCGGGACAGAGGGTCACGAGCAGTACTTC
CASGTGTEGHEQYF
>TRBD1|TRBV7-2|TRBJ2-7|many
TGTGCCAGCAGCTTAGAGGGACAGCGCTACGAGCAGTACTTC
CASSLEGQRYEQYF